This T cell receptor (beta chain) was recovered during a study of T-cell reconstitution after alpha-beta-depleted transplantation in children. Study outcomes and limitations: After transplant, high TCRbeta diversity at day 60 in some patients arose from surviving recipient T cells and thymic progenitors.

The TCRbeta library incorporated unique molecular identifiers. A single record per CDR3 protein comes from TCRdb applying MiXCR to the PCR reads. The table includes hundreds of thousands of distinct CDR3 sequences, around 13% detected once. This clonotype turned up a few times. Its cognate antigen is unknown. V was pared by 5 bases and J by 7 bases, with 18 bases between. The germline V gene has CDR1 SGHVS and CDR2 FQNEAQ. This CDR3 comprises 14 residues. The receptor was isolated from a girl aged 2 to 9 with congenital amegakaryocytic thrombocytopenia, due to receive a stem cell transplant. Sequences were derived from PBMCs, sampled before TCRalphabeta/CD19-depleted stem cell transplant. The chain combines TRBV7-8 with TRBJ2-7; D unresolved. As DNA, the CDR3 is TGTGCCAGCAGCCCAACCTCCCTCTCGCGGGAGCAGTACTTC. Protein product: CASSPTSLSREQYF.